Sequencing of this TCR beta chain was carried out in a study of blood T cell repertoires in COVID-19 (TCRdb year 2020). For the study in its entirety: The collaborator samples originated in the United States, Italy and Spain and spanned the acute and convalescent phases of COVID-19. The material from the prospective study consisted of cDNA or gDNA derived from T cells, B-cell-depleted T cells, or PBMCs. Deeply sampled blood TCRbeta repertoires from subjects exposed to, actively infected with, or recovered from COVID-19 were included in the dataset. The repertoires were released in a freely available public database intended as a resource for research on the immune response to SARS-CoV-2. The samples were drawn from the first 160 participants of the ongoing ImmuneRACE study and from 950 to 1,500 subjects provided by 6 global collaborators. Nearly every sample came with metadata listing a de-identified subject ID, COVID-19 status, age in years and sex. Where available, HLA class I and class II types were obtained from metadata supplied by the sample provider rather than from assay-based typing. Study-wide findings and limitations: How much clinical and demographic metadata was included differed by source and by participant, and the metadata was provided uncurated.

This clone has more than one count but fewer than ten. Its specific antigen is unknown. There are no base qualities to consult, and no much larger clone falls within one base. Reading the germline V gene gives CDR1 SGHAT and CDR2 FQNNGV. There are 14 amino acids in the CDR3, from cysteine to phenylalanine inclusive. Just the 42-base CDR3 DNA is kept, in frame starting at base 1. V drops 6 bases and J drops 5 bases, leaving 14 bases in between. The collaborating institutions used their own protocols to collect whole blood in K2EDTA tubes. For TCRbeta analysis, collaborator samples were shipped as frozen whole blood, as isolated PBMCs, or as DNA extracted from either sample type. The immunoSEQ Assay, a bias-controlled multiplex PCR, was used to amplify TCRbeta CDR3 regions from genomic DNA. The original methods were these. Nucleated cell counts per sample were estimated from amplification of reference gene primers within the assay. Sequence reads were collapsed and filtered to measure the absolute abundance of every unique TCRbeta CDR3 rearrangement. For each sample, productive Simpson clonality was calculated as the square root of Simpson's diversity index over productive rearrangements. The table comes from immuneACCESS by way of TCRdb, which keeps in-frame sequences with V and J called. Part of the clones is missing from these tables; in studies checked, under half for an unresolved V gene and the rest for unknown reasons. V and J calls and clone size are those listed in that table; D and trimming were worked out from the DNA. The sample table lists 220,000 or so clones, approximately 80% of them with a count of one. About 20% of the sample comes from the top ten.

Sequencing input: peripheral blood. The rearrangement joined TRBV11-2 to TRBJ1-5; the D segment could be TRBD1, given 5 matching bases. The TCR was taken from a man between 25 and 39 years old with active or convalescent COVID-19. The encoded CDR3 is CASSRNIGDQPQHF. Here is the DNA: TGTGCCAGCAGTCGGAATATAGGGGATCAGCCCCAGCATTTT.